This entry concerns a single T cell receptor (beta chain). Its antigen remains unknown. Germline lookup yields CDR1 MNHEY and CDR2 SVGAGI. The CDR3 has 15 amino acids. V trimming: 6 bases; J trimming: 6 bases; junction bases outside the gene matches: 10. This record belongs to a study of cytomegalovirus exposure and HLA in healthy donors. Produced via immunoSEQ multiplex PCR; TCRdb's table is partial and in-frame only. The sample holds 150,000 to 200,000 clones, roughly nine tenths seen once. General observations from the study: Reports showed the classifier diagnosing cytomegalovirus status with high specificity and sensitivity.

The V gene is TRBV6-5, the J gene TRBJ2-7; TRBD2 matches at 11 bases. The source is a woman aged 25 to 39 in good health and CMV-seronegative. Sequenced material: PBMCs. The CDR3 protein is CASSTTSTSGSEQYF. CDR3 nucleotide sequence: TGTGCCAGCAGCACGACCAGCACTAGCGGGAGCGAGCAGTACTTC.